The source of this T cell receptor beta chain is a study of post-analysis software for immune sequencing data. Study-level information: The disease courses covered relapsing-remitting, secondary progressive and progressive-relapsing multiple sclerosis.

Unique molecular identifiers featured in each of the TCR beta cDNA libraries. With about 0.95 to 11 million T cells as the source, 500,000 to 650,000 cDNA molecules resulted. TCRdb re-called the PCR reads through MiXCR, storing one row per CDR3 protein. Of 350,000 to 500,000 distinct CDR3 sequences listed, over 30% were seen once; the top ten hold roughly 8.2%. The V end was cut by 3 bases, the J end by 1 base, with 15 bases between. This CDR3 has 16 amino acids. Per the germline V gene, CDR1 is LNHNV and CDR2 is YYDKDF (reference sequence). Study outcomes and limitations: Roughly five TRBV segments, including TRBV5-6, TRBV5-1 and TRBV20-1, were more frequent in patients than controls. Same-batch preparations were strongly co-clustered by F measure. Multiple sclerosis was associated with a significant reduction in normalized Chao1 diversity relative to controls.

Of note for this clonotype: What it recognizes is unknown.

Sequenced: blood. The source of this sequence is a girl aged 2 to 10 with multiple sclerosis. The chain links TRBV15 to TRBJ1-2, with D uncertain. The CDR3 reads CATSSAPGEFNYGYTF. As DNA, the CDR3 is TGTGCCACCAGCAGTGCCCCTGGAGAGTTTAACTATGGCTACACCTTC.